This T cell receptor beta chain was observed in a study of blood T cell repertoires in COVID-19 (dated by TCRdb to 2018 to 2021). At the level of the whole study: Samples covering the acute and convalescent phases of COVID-19 were provided by collaborators in the United States, Italy and Spain. The material from the prospective study consisted of cDNA or gDNA derived from T cells, B-cell-depleted T cells, or PBMCs. Deeply sampled blood TCRbeta repertoires from subjects exposed to, actively infected with, or recovered from COVID-19 were included in the dataset. The repertoires were released in a freely available public database meant as a resource for research on the immune response to SARS-CoV-2. Samples were obtained from the ongoing ImmuneRACE study (first 160 participants) and from 1,000 to 1,500 subjects provided by 6 global collaborators. The sample metadata nearly always contained a de-identified subject ID, COVID-19 status, age in years and sex. Where HLA class I and class II types were available, the types were taken from metadata supplied by the sample provider, not from assay-based typing.

CDR1 and CDR2 are drawn from the germline V gene: SGHRS, YFSETQ. The CDR3 starts with the cysteine, ends with the phenylalanine, and has 13 residues. The read is trimmed to its CDR3 DNA, 39 bases read in frame from base 1. V is pared back by 5 bases and J by 0 bases, with 6 bases lying between the germline termini. Overall study outcomes, separate from this receptor: The quantity of clinical and demographic metadata differed by source and by participant and was supplied without curation.

The immunoSEQ Assay, a bias-controlled multiplex PCR, was used to amplify TCRbeta CDR3 regions from genomic DNA. The study's own analysis went as follows. Nucleated cell counts per sample were estimated from amplification of reference gene primers within the assay. To quantify the absolute abundance of each unique TCRbeta CDR3 rearrangement, sequence reads were collapsed and filtered. For each sample, productive Simpson clonality was calculated as the square root of Simpson's diversity index over productive rearrangements. Imported from immuneACCESS, the table was reduced by TCRdb to in-frame sequences with V and J called. These copies leave out some clones; in studies compared against another copy, an unresolved V gene accounts for under half, and the cause of the remainder is not known. The V and J calls and clone size come from that table; D and trimming were worked out from the DNA. The sample records under 300,000 clones, 84% of which are singletons. Clones ranked in the top ten supply less than 4.5% of the sample.

Collaborating institutions collected whole blood in K2EDTA tubes following their own protocols. For TCRbeta analysis, collaborators shipped samples as frozen whole blood, isolated PBMCs, or DNA extracted from either of those sample types. On this clone: What antigen it recognizes has not been identified. No qualities accompany the bases; no much larger clone lies one base away.

Sequenced material: peripheral blood. This sequence was found in a man aged 50-59 years with acute or convalescent COVID-19. The rearrangement combines TRBV5-1 with TRBJ1-5; the D gene cannot be resolved reliably. CDR3 reads: CASRPDSNQPQHF. The DNA reads TGCGCCAGCAGGCCAGATAGCAATCAGCCCCAGCATTTT.